This T cell receptor (beta chain) stems from a study of T cell repertoires in cytomegalovirus infection. Study findings and constraints: Dominating the ex vivo response were TCR beta clonotypes that were CMV-specific and HLA-C-restricted.

CDR1 and CDR2 from the germline V gene are LNHDA and SQIVND (reference sequence). With V trimmed by 6 bases and J by 0 bases, 8 bases remained unmatched. The CDR3 is made up of 16 amino acids. A word on this clonotype: Its antigen remains unidentified.

One entry per CDR3 protein results from TCRdb running MiXCR on the reads. The profile shows around 300,000 distinct CDR3 sequences, over 20% of them singletons. The chain combines TRBV19 with TRBJ2-1; 7 bases are shared with TRBD1. This TCR was sampled from a human donor in good health (CMV status not recorded). Some clones in this sample may be carry-over from other donors' samples. Sequenced: PBMCs. CDR3: CASRRTGVSSYNEQFF. In DNA form, the CDR3 reads TGTGCCAGTAGACGTACAGGGGTCAGCTCCTACAATGAGCAGTTCTTC.